Included here is one TCR beta chain sequence, with context. This CDR3 region has 13 residues. Germline loops: CDR1 MNHEY, CDR2 SVGEGT. With V trimmed by 6 bases and J by 2 bases, 2 bases remained unmatched. The sample comes from a study of blood T cell repertoires in COVID-19. Across the whole study: Sources were T cells, B-cell-depleted T cells, or PBMCs; the material itself was cDNA or gDNA.

Produced via immunoSEQ multiplex PCR; TCRdb's table is partial and in-frame only. The repertoire holds around 240,000 clones, 84% seen once, with around 1.5% in the top ten. Material for sequencing was peripheral blood. The rearrangement links TRBV6-2 or TRBV6-3 to TRBJ2-7; 9 positions match TRBD1. This receptor was identified in a woman aged 40 to 50 who had recovered from COVID-19. CDR3 protein: CASSDRGTYEQYF. The CDR3 DNA reads as TGTGCCAGCAGCGACAGGGGGACCTACGAGCAGTACTTC.